This T cell receptor (beta chain) derives from a study of radiotherapy plus CTLA-4 blockade in lung cancer. Study at large: For around 18% of patients, objective responses occurred, and about 34% had disease control.

Focal radiation and CTLA-4 blockade (ipilimumab) were tested in chemo-refractory metastatic non-small-cell lung cancer patients. Profiled with immunoSEQ multiplex PCR; TCRdb holds only in-frame clones, not every one. The sample holds 65,000 to 90,000 clones, 80% to 90% seen once. Trimming cost V 6 bases and J 5 bases; bases outside gene matches: 12. The CDR3 has 15 amino acids. Germline V gene lookup returns CDR1 SNHLY and CDR2 FYNNEI. Of note for this clone: What it binds is unknown.

Findings and caveats of the study: The study found tumor-derived TCR clones expanded in blood after radiotherapy plus ipilimumab. Alongside interferon-beta, early blood T cell clone dynamics were reportedly the best predictor of response.

The receptor's source is a human donor with non-small cell lung cancer that progressed on radiotherapy plus ipilimumab. The sequencing here drew on peripheral blood, taken from a patient treated with radiotherapy plus ipilimumab. The chain combines TRBV2 with TRBJ2-5; 7 bases fit TRBD1. CDR3 sequence: CASRRYTGVEETQYF. CDR3 nucleotides: TGTGCCAGCAGGCGCTACACAGGGGTGGAGGAGACCCAGTACTTC.